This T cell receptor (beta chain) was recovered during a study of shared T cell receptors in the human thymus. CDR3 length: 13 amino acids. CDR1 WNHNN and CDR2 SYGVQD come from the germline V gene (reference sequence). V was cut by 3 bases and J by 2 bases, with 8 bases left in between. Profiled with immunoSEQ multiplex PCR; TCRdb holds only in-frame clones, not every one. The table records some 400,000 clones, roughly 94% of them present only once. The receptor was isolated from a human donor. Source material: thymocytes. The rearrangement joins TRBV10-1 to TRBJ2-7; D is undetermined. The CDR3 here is CASSDSLAYEQYF. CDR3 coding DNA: TGCGCCAGCAGTGACAGTTTAGCCTACGAGCAGTACTTC.